Below, 5 T cell receptor beta chains from the same sample are listed, as sequenced in a study of T cells in Graves' hyperthyroidism and ophthalmopathy. TCR beta CDR3 regions were amplified from RNA transcripts. The HTBI primer set drove a first-round RT-PCR of the TCR CDR3. Each CDR3 protein is one row after TCRdb ran MiXCR on the multiplex PCR reads. Of hundreds of thousands of distinct CDR3 sequences in the sample, 45% were seen once. Sequenced input: peripheral blood or thyroid tissue (not recorded which). These receptors all stem from an adult man with Graves' disease, either hyperthyroidism or ophthalmopathy (not recorded which).

The chain combines TRBV20-1 with TRBJ2-2; 8 bases match TRBD2. The J segment lost 2 bases and the V segment lost 6 bases, leaving 5 bases of the junction unmatched. Germline-derived CDR1 and CDR2 are DFQATT and SNEGSKA (reference sequence). This CDR3 comprises 14 residues. CDR3 DNA: TGCAGTGCCCGGGGGGGCGGAAACACCGGGGAGCTGTTTTTT. Translated, it gives CSARGGGNTGELFF.

Many counts were recorded for this clonotype. The V gene is TRBV7-2, the J gene TRBJ1-5; 7 nucleotides align to TRBD1. The CDR3 totals 14 residues. Looked up from germline, CDR1 is SGHTA and CDR2 is FQGNSA. Trimming removed 5 bases from V and 4 bases from J; junction bases left unmatched: 5. As DNA, the CDR3 is TGTGCCAGCAGCGCCGGGACAGAGAATCAGCCCCAGCATTTT. This encodes CASSAGTENQPQHF.

For this clonotype: At one end the junction does not follow the germline gene, possibly because of a read error. The chain is built from TRBV12-3 or TRBV12-4 and TRBJ2-5; D gene uncertain. This CDR3 contains 14 residues. CDR3 nucleotides: TGTGCCACCAGTGATAGTTGGTTTTCAGAGACCCAGTACTTC. Its protein product is CATSDSWFSETQYF.

This clonotype was recorded many times. The chain combines TRBV7-2 with TRBJ1-6; 8 bases map to TRBD1. The ends lost 5 bases at V and 7 bases at J; junction bases unmatched: 7. This CDR3 spans 15 amino acids. Per germline, CDR1 SGHTA and CDR2 FQGNSA. The CDR3 sequence is CASSERTGLNSPLHF. The CDR3, as DNA: TGTGCCAGCAGCGAGAGGACAGGGCTAAATTCACCCCTCCACTTT. Filled out from reference TRBV7-2 and TRBJ1-6, the complete variable domain reads GAGVSQSPSNKVTEKGKDVELRCDPISGHTALYWYRQSLGQGLEFLIYFQGNSAPDKSGLPSDRFSAERTGGSVSTLTIQRTQQEDSAVYLCASSERTGLNSPLHFGNGTRLTVT.

The rearrangement uses TRBV2 and TRBJ1-2; the D gene is possibly TRBD1 (6 bases). The CDR3 loop spans 14 amino acids. The germline CDR1 and CDR2 sequences are SNHLY and FYNNEI. V lost 8 bases to trimming and J lost 4 bases, with 17 bases between them. The DNA for the CDR3 is TGTGCCAGCGGACGAGGAGGACAGAGCTATGGCTACACCTTC. Its translation: CASGRGGQSYGYTF.